This T cell receptor (beta chain) was recovered during a study of Graves' ophthalmopathy and Graves' hyperthyroidism. For this clonotype: The junction and the germline gene differ at one end; a read error may be behind it.

The CDR3 covers 15 residues. CDR1 and CDR2 from the germline V gene are SEHNR and FQNEAQ (reference sequence). The authors amplified TCR beta CDR3 regions from RNA transcripts. RT-PCR with HTBI primers came first, then second-round multiplex PCR. TCRdb reprocessed the multiplex PCR reads with MiXCR, giving one entry per CDR3 protein. The sample contains almost 400,000 distinct CDR3 sequences, approximately 20% of which appear only once. This clonotype was sampled from a young woman with Graves' ophthalmopathy. This sequence joins TRBV7-9 and TRBJ1-2; TRBD1 matches 7 bases. Sequencing used peripheral blood. CDR3 protein: CASSSNRDPGQKIYF. The CDR3 region has the DNA TGTGCCAGCAGCTCCAACCGGGACCCGGGACAGAAAATATACTTC.